The rows below give T cell receptor beta chains drawn from one sample of a study of OX40 agonist ivuxolimab in advanced cancers. Here immunoSEQ multiplex PCR was the method, and the copy in TCRdb shows in-frame clones only, minus some. Of about 77,000 clones listed, around 83% are singletons. This specimen consisted of CD4+ or CD8+ T cells sorted from blood, obtained in a trial of the OX40 agonist ivuxolimab. These receptors were taken from an adult with an advanced solid tumor such as melanoma, head and neck, liver or kidney cancer. Both conserved end residues are part of each CDR3. The D gene is left open where the match is weak. The size entry is marked missing in some rows and otherwise reads once, few, many or a size class.

TRBV7-9	few	TRBJ1-6	.	TGTGCCAGCAGCTTAGGAAGTTCACCCCTCCACTTT	CASSLGSSPLHF
TRBV11-2	.	TRBJ2-7	TRBD1	TGTGCCAGCAGCTTAATACCGGGACAGGGGAGCTACGAGCAGTACTTC	CASSLIPGQGSYEQYF
TRBV2	.	TRBJ2-1	.	TGTGCCAGCAGTGAGGGAGCGACGAGGGGCAATGAGCAGTTCTTC	CASSEGATRGNEQFF
TRBV19	few	TRBJ1-2	.	TGTGCCAGTAGTGCGGGAACAGGCTATGGCTACACCTTC	CASSAGTGYGYTF
TRBV7-9	.	TRBJ1-5	.	TGTGCCAGCAGCTTTACGACCGGCAGGACCCAGCATTTT	CASSFTTGRTQHF
TRBV30	.	TRBJ2-4	.	TGTGCCTGCCCGTCTATGAGGGCCAAAAACATTCAGTACTTC	CACPSMRAKNIQYF
TRBV9	.	TRBJ1-3	TRBD1	TGTGCCAGCAGCTTCGGGACAGGTACAGGAAACACCATATATTTT	CASSFGTGTGNTIYF
TRBV19	.	TRBJ2-2	.	TGTGCCACTTACATCAGCGCGAACACCGGGGAGCTGTTTTTT	CATYISANTGELFF
TRBV7-2	.	TRBJ1-4	.	TGTGCCAGCAGCTTAGACCTCTACGGAAAACTGTTTTTT	CASSLDLYGKLFF
TRBV19	once	TRBJ1-5	TRBD1	TGTGCCAGTAATCCGGGACAGGGGAATCAGCCCCAGCATTTT	CASNPGQGNQPQHF
TRBV7-2	.	TRBJ2-7	.	TGTGCCAGCAGCTTAGTTGGGGGCACCTTCTCCTACGAGCAGTACTTC	CASSLVGGTFSYEQYF
TRBV5-4	.	TRBJ1-4	.	TGTGCCAGCAGCAAAACGGCCGGCGCGAATGAAAAACTGTTTTTT	CASSKTAGANEKLFF
TRBV2	.	TRBJ2-3	TRBD2	TGTGCCGGGTCTCGTCTAGCGGGAGGACCGTCCCGGTATTTT	CAGSRLAGGPSRYF
TRBV5-1	.	TRBJ2-3	.	TGCGCCAGCAGCAGGGAGAGTGATACGCAGTATTTT	CASSRESDTQYF